A selection of T cell receptor beta chains follows, all from one sample in a study of memory CD4+ T cells and cytomegalovirus serostatus. The table came from immunoSEQ multiplex PCR; TCRdb's copy has only in-frame clones and leaves some out. There are 25,000 to 30,000 clones in the sample; around 72% occur only once, and approximately 0.68% lies in the top ten. Sequencing was carried out using memory CD4+ T cells from blood. The source of these receptors is an adult in good health and CMV-seronegative. The CDR3 runs from the conserved cysteine through the conserved F or W. Fields, in order: clone size, V gene, J gene, D gene, CDR3 DNA, CDR3 protein. The D gene is left open where the match is weak. Clone size is not always given. Where it is, it says once, few, many or a class for expanded clones.

>NA|TRBV7-2|TRBJ2-2|TRBD2
TGTGCCAGCAGCTTAGTCGTCGGACTAGGCTACACCGGGGAGCTGTTTTTT
CASSLVVGLGYTGELFF
>once|TRBV5-1|TRBJ1-2|NA
TGCGCCAGCAGCTTGCGCCAGGCAACTGTTTTAGCTAACTATGGCTACACCTTC
CASSLRQATVLANYGYTF
>NA|TRBV27|TRBJ1-2|NA
TGTGCCAGCAGTTTATCTTATATTCTGGCAGGGGAAGGCTACACCTTC
CASSLSYILAGEGYTF
>few|TRBV2|TRBJ1-1|NA
TGTGCCAGCAGTGATCTTGGGGCAGGCCGTGAAGCTTTCTTT
CASSDLGAGREAFF
>NA|TRBV10-3|TRBJ1-3|NA
TGTGCCATCAGTGAGTTTAGGGGCTCTGGAAACACCATATATTTT
CAISEFRGSGNTIYF
>NA|TRBV5-5|TRBJ1-2|NA
TGTGCCAGCAGCTTCGGGACGGACCTCTATGGCTACACCTTC
CASSFGTDLYGYTF
>NA|TRBV18|TRBJ1-6|NA
TGTGCCAGCTCACCAAGTCGGGTTTCCTATAATTCACCCCTCCACTTT
CASSPSRVSYNSPLHF
>NA|TRBV21-1|TRBJ2-1|NA
TGTGCCAGCAGCAAAGGTCAGGACCATGAGCAGTTCTTC
CASSKGQDHEQFF
>NA|TRBV21-1|TRBJ1-3|NA
TGTGCCAGCAGCAAAAAAGGGGCGCAGCCATCCTCTGGAAACACCATATATTTT
CASSKKGAQPSSGNTIYF
>NA|TRBV10-3|TRBJ2-5|TRBD1
TGTGCCTCCCAAGGGTCGCTGGACAGGGCCCAAGAGACCCAGTACTTC
CASQGSLDRAQETQYF
>NA|TRBV11-3|TRBJ1-1|NA
TGTGCCAGCAGCTTAGGCGGCCGCGAGAACACTGAAGCTTTCTTT
CASSLGGRENTEAFF
>NA|TRBV6-4|TRBJ2-3|TRBD2
TGTGCCAGCAGTGAAACTAGCGGGGTTCCAGATACGCAGTATTTT
CASSETSGVPDTQYF
>NA|TRBV7-2|TRBJ1-1|NA
TGTGCCAGCAGCTTGGGAGCGAACACTGAAGCTTTCTTT
CASSLGANTEAFF
>few|TRBV4-1|TRBJ2-2|NA
TGCGCCAGCAGCCAAGATGAGGTCTCCGGGGAGCTGTTTTTT
CASSQDEVSGELFF
>NA|TRBV6-6|TRBJ1-2|NA
TGTGCCAGCAGTTTCAGGGTAGCGGTTGGCTACACCTTC
CASSFRVAVGYTF
>NA|TRBV7-9|TRBJ1-1|NA
TGTGCCAGCAGTTGGTTGAACACTGAAGCTTTCTTT
CASSWLNTEAFF
>NA|TRBV6-5|TRBJ1-5|NA
TGTGCCAGCAGCTGGGGCCAGGGCCAGCCCCAGCATTTT
CASSWGQGQPQHF
>once|TRBV7-2|TRBJ1-2|TRBD1
TGTGCCAGCAGTCCGGGACAGGGTCCGTATGGCTACACCTTC
CASSPGQGPYGYTF
>NA|TRBV5-1|TRBJ1-1|NA
TGCGCCAGCAGCTTCGCCGGGACATTGAACACTGAAGCTTTCTTT
CASSFAGTLNTEAFF
>NA|TRBV27|TRBJ1-5|TRBD1
TGTGCCAGCAGTCCATTCGGGACAGGGTTCAATCAGCCCCAGCATTTT
CASSPFGTGFNQPQHF
>NA|TRBV28|TRBJ2-3|NA
TGTGCCAGCAGTCCCGGGACACAGCCTAGCACAGATACGCAGTATTTT
CASSPGTQPSTDTQYF
>NA|TRBV9|TRBJ2-7|TRBD2
TGTGCCAGCAGCGCCTGGACTAGCGGGTCCTACGAGCAGTACTTC
CASSAWTSGSYEQYF
>medium-sized|TRBV29-1|TRBJ1-5|NA
TGCAGCGTCGGCAATCCGGGAGGCGATCAGCCCCAGCATTTT
CSVGNPGGDQPQHF
>NA|TRBV28|TRBJ2-1|NA
TGTGCCAGCAACGCGCAGAATGAGCAGTTCTTC
CASNAQNEQFF
>NA|TRBV6-6|TRBJ2-7|NA
TGTGCCAGCAGTTACTCCGTGACCTCCTACGAGCAGTACTTC
CASSYSVTSYEQYF
>NA|TRBV5-1|TRBJ1-3|NA
TGCGCCAGCAGCAGGGACTCTGGAAACACCATATATTTT
CASSRDSGNTIYF